These T cell receptor beta chains were read from a single sample in a study of Ad26.COV2.S vaccination and SARS-CoV-2 variants. Sequencing was performed with immunoSEQ multiplex PCR; in TCRdb, only in-frame clones are kept and a portion is missing. Altogether roughly 500,000 clones are present, 89% being singletons, with the ten largest covering about 2.7%. This specimen consisted of peripheral blood, obtained in a trial of Ad26.COV2.S vaccine versus placebo. These TCRs come from a person between 18 and 65 years old who received the Ad26.COV2.S COVID-19 vaccine or a placebo. Each CDR3 is given with its conserved first and last residue. Clone size is given for some rows only: seen once, a few or many times, or a class if the clone is expanded.

j_call v_call clone_size cdr3_length cdr3_aa
TRBJ2-2 TRBV5-4 - 17 CASSVASGVIITGELFF
TRBJ1-1 TRBV30 - 11 CAWTPEARAFF
TRBJ2-3 TRBV11-3 - 14 CASSSRTSPDTQYF
TRBJ1-1 TRBV9 - 14 CASSVGQFATEAFF
TRBJ1-1 TRBV12-5 few 13 CASGLEGGVKLYF
TRBJ1-1 TRBV3-1/TRBV3-2 once 14 CASSLISGNTEAFF
TRBJ2-6 TRBV7-8 - 16 CASSLDHNSGANVLTF
TRBJ2-3 TRBV28 - 14 CASSFRQGGHTQYF
TRBJ1-5 TRBV4-2 - 16 CASSQEVRNSNQPQHF
TRBJ1-1 TRBV9 once 13 CASSVPGRTEAFF
TRBJ2-7 TRBV28 - 14 CASSLGGLTYEQYF
TRBJ1-4 TRBV30 once 15 CAWNPGQATNEKLFF
TRBJ1-4 TRBV6-5 once 13 CASSKEVNEKLFF
TRBJ2-7 TRBV5-4 - 12 CASSLESYEQYF
TRBJ2-5 TRBV5-1 - 16 CASSLGASGSGETQYF
TRBJ1-1 TRBV5-1 - 14 CASSFRADGTEAFF
TRBJ2-1 TRBV5-5 - 14 CASSLVRLGDEQFF
TRBJ2-3 TRBV24-1 - 14 CATSDLGSTDTQYF
TRBJ1-2 TRBV2 - 18 CASKRGDRGGLIDPGYTF
TRBJ2-5 TRBV7-3 - 15 CASSLQPSAPGAQYF
TRBJ2-1 TRBV12-3/TRBV12-4 - 13 CASSLALTGVKFF
TRBJ2-3 TRBV15 - 14 CATSRDPGSDTQYF
TRBJ1-1 TRBV29-1 - 13 CSVQPDMNTEAFF
TRBJ2-5 TRBV19 - 12 CASRGRLETQYF
TRBJ2-1 TRBV25-1 - 16 CASSAPTERENNEQFF
TRBJ1-5 TRBV4-2 - 16 CASSQVGDTDNQPQHF
TRBJ2-1 TRBV4-2 - 15 CASSHGQGAYNEQFF
TRBJ1-1 TRBV5-8 - 13 CASWDRGHTEAFF
TRBJ1-5 TRBV7-2 - 14 CASSPTGRNQPQHF
TRBJ2-1 TRBV6-5 - 12 CASSSAARQVIF
TRBJ2-4 TRBV11-3 - 15 CASSSRGPGENIQYF
TRBJ2-1 TRBV5-1 - 15 CASESSAGNYNEQFF
TRBJ2-1 TRBV11-2 - 13 CASSWTGWDEQFF
TRBJ1-5 TRBV28 - 15 CASTSHKGGDQPQHF
TRBJ1-2 TRBV3-1/TRBV3-2 - 13 CASSQARGTGYTF
TRBJ1-5 TRBV4-1 - 18 CASSQGPGKLYSNQPQHF
TRBJ2-1 TRBV11-3 - 15 CASSSGLAGVNEQFF
TRBJ2-3 TRBV7-3 - 14 CASSLGSSADTQYF
TRBJ2-3 TRBV9 - 17 CASSVALVVTGTDTQYF
TRBJ2-5 TRBV4-1 - 16 CASSQRLAGGGETQYF
TRBJ2-7 TRBV3-1/TRBV3-2 - 15 CASSQGTGTGYEQYF
TRBJ2-2 TRBV10-3 - 14 CAVKPTGKAGELFF
TRBJ2-1 TRBV11-1 - 13 CASSLGVHNEQFF
TRBJ1-2 TRBV9 - 14 CASSVGPRETGYTF
TRBJ2-1 TRBV9 - 15 CASSVEGRASDEQFF
TRBJ2-1 TRBV19 - 14 CASSITGLASFRFF
TRBJ1-6 TRBV3-1/TRBV3-2 - 14 CASSRGSIRSPLHF
TRBJ1-4 TRBV18 - 15 CASSERPGGDEKLFF
TRBJ1-1 TRBV7-9 - 15 CASSPWTGGNTEAFF
TRBJ2-3 TRBV5-1 - 13 CASSSYPGDTQYF
TRBJ2-5 TRBV4-1 - 15 CASSQGGATLETQYF
TRBJ1-4 TRBV2 - 14 CASSAGGIDEKLFF
TRBJ2-5 TRBV7-9 - 16 CASSFLSGALQETQYF
TRBJ1-3 TRBV25-1 - 14 CASSAPGGGNTIYF
TRBJ2-2 TRBV5-4 - 14 CASSLTENTGELFF